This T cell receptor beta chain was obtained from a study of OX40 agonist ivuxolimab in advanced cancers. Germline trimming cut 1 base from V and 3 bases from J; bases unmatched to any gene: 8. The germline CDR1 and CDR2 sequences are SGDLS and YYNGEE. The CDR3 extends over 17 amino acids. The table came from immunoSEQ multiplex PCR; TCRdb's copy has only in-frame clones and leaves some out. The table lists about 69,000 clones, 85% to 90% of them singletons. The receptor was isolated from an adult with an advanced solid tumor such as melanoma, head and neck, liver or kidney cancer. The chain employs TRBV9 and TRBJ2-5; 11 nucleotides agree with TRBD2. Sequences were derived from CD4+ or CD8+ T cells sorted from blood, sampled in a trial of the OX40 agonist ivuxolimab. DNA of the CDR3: TGTGCCAGCAGCGTATATGGGATACTAGCGGGAGAAGAGACCCAGTACTTC. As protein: CASSVYGILAGEETQYF.